Sequencing of this T cell receptor (beta chain) was carried out in a study of blood T cells in healthy people across ages (dated by TCRdb to about 2015). About the investigation overall: Template switching captured roughly one uniquely barcoded TCR beta cDNA molecule per two T cells in model experiments. To avoid experimental bias, donors of different ages were spread randomly across the sequencing lanes. The donors were divided into four age groups: young (average around 17 years), middle-aged (roughly 40), aged (about 62) and long-lived (82). For two donors (one aged 18 to 29 and one aged 80 or older), the study analyzed two additional independent replicas of 1 million unique cDNA reads from the same blood draw. The study measured age-related changes in TCR beta repertoire diversity using deep sequencing normalized with unique cDNA molecular identifiers.

The paper's findings and limits, for the study overall: Observed TCR beta diversity correlated strongly with the percentage of naive T cells measured by flow cytometry. Donor CMV infection status was unknown, potentially confounding age-related changes in expanded clonotypes. Since profiling was done on bulk unsorted PBMCs, naive and antigen-experienced compartments could not be conclusively compared. Estimates of total diversity based on one million sequenced T cells were considered lower bounds and underestimates. As age increased, observed TCR beta diversity per million T cells dropped in a roughly linear way, and a significant reduction was already evident by age approximately 40. Compared with the aged group, the long-lived group had more naive CD4+ T cells, fewer expanded clones and increased TCR diversity, a pattern suggesting age selection.

Donors were roughly 40 systemically healthy Caucasian individuals from Russia aged roughly 6 to 90 years. Each donor gave approximately 9.4 milliliters of peripheral blood, drawn into EDTA-treated Vacutainer tubes. Ficoll-Paque density-gradient centrifugation was used to isolate PBMCs, with at least 6.5 million per sample. Trizol reagent was used to extract total RNA from PBMCs, with at least 6 micrograms per sample. Naive CD45RAhigh/CD27high T cell percentages were measured by flow cytometry on a PBMC aliquot from every donor. As concerns this clonotype: No cognate antigen has been identified for it. No base quality values were provided; no much bigger clone lies one nucleotide off.

The receptor library was made with 5' RACE. The data were produced on an Illumina HiSeq 2500. A second PCR of roughly 7 to 11 cycles was performed with a sample-barcoded 5' primer and a J-beta primer mix. A unique molecular identifier was introduced onto each TCR beta cDNA molecule by a template-switch 5' adaptor carrying 12 random nucleotides. Each sample yielded at least 2.5 million CDR3-containing paired-end reads. First-strand cDNA synthesis was performed from all RNA using the Mint cDNA synthesis kit, with priming by a TRBC-specific oligonucleotide. After uracil-DNA glycosylase treatment, a first 18-cycle PCR used universal primers M1SS and BC2_uni_R on all cDNA. On the authors' methods: Each sample was normalized by randomly selecting 1 million high-quality reads, each carrying a distinct molecular identifier. Instead of being binned into consensus sequences, reads with shared molecular identifiers were discarded. MiTCR, run with a Q25 quality threshold and the strictest error-elimination algorithm, handled CDR3 identification, clonotype clustering and error correction. A nonparametric unseen species model with Euler transformation was used to estimate lower-bound total TCR beta diversity. TCRdb reprocessed the public reads (quality trimming at Q25 with fastp, clone calling with MiXCR) and kept in-frame beta chains. Every entry covers one CDR3 protein and lists the most common genes and DNA from its rows. For this entry, the V and J calls and clone size follow TCRdb and not the study's own pipeline. The sample table shows approximately 730,000 distinct CDR3 sequences, and 50% to 65% are seen once. The biggest ten clones account for approximately 40% of the sample.

V is cut by 4 bases and J by 0 bases, and the space between the germline ends is 8 bases. Looking up the germline V gene yields CDR1 KGHDR and CDR2 SFDVKD. From its cysteine to its phenylalanine, the CDR3 spans 14 amino acids. Kept here is only the CDR3 DNA, which spans 42 bases and is read in frame from base 1. Sequencing was carried out using blood. The source of this sequence is a man older than 75 in good health. Recombination linked TRBV24-1 to TRBJ2-5; the D gene identity is not certain. The DNA is TGTGCCACCAGTGACCAATCGTACCAAGAGACCCAGTACTTC. Its translation is CATSDQSYQETQYF.